This T cell receptor (beta chain) derives from a study of blood T cell repertoires in COVID-19. Background on the study: From T cells, B-cell-depleted T cells, or PBMCs came the material, which was cDNA or gDNA.

Cohort placement rested on clinical history that participants reported themselves. The count of this clone is one. As originally analysed: Amplified reference gene primers provided the basis for estimating nucleated cell counts. Assay: immunoSEQ multiplex PCR; the TCRdb copy retains only in-frame clones and omits some. That table is the source of V, J and clone size, and D and trimming were worked out from the DNA. There are under 200,000 clones in the sample; roughly nine tenths occur only once, and approximately 8.2% lies in the top ten. Trimming took 0 bases from V and 5 from J; bases not matched to a gene: 6. Germline CDR1 and CDR2: SGHNT and YYREEE (reference sequence). The CDR3 is 16 amino acids.

This rearrangement joins TRBV5-4 to TRBJ2-3; 10 bases fit TRBD2. The sequenced sample was PBMCs or T cells enriched from blood (not recorded which). This clonotype was obtained from a young woman who had recovered from COVID-19. The CDR3 region is CASSLERGGVGDTQYF. CDR3 nucleotides: TGTGCCAGCAGCTTGGAGCGGGGGGGGGTCGGAGATACGCAGTATTTT.